This T cell receptor delta chain is drawn from a study of gamma-delta T cells after stem cell transplantation. The CDR3 runs to 14 residues. Trimming left V 2 bases short and J 1 base short, with 10 bases between. CDR1 is GEAIGNYY and CDR2 is EKD in the germline V gene. This clone turned up a few times. A far larger clone is one base from this, pointing to a likely read error. TCRdb ran CATT on the RT-PCR reads. The sample has 15,000 to 18,000 delta-chain clones; almost 9.5% are singletons. Sequences were obtained from gamma-delta T cells. J is TRDJ1 and V is TRDV2, with D perhaps matching TRDD3 (6 bases). This receptor was taken from a human donor. It is not recorded whose cells these are; they may come from a transplant donor. The CDR3 protein is CACDIRGTTDKLIF. For the CDR3, the DNA is TGTGCCTGTGACATTCGGGGGACCACCGATAAACTCATCTTT.